This T cell receptor (beta chain) was captured in a study of T cells in Graves' hyperthyroidism and ophthalmopathy. It was RNA transcripts that yielded the amplified TCR beta CDR3 regions. The HTBI set primed first-round TCR CDR3 RT-PCR. TCRdb independently ran MiXCR on the multiplex PCR reads; one entry per CDR3 protein. The sample consists of about 710,000 distinct CDR3 sequences, around 17% of them appearing once. This clonotype has only a few counts. Germline values: CDR1 SNHLY, CDR2 FYNNEI. V was clipped by 6 bases and J by 2 bases; unmatched bases: 4. The CDR3 spans 14 residues. The chain joins TRBV2 to TRBJ2-5; 9 bases line up with TRBD2. This TCR came from a man aged 18 to 29 with Graves' hyperthyroidism. Sequencing input: blood. The CDR3 DNA reads as TGTGCCAGCAGGGGGCTAGCGGGACAAGAGACCCAGTACTTC. As protein: CASRGLAGQETQYF.